This TCR beta chain is from a study of naive and memory T cell subsets. Study outcomes and limitations: Possibly reflecting memory cells re-expressing CD45RA, a few larger clonotypes occurred in naive repertoires, especially CD8. Over 90% of naive TCR sequences appeared only once after error correction, unlike memory subsets.

As regards this clonotype: Its target is not known.

Two oligonucleotides, mixed equimolar, formed the beta constant-region primer covering TRBC1 and TRBC2. Four rounds of PCR amplified the ligated cDNA using nested alpha and beta constant-region primers plus SP2. A 12-nucleotide UMI and the SP2 primer were added to the cDNA 3' end by oligonucleotide ligation. MiXCR, applied by TCRdb to the UMI-ligation and nested PCR reads, yields one record per CDR3 protein. The sample contains roughly 99,000 distinct CDR3 sequences, about 11% of which appear only once. J gave up 0 bases and V 6 bases, and 8 bases lay outside the gene matches. Germline lookup yields CDR1 SGHDT and CDR2 YYEEEE. The CDR3 covers 16 residues.

Material for sequencing was naive CD4+ T cells from blood. The receptor was derived from a human donor in good health. The chain has TRBV5-6 and TRBJ2-4, with 8 bases identical to TRBD2. Here the CDR3 DNA reads TGTGCCAGCACCCCCCGGCGGGGGGTAGCCAAAAACATTCAGTACTTC. Amino acids: CASTPRRGVAKNIQYF.